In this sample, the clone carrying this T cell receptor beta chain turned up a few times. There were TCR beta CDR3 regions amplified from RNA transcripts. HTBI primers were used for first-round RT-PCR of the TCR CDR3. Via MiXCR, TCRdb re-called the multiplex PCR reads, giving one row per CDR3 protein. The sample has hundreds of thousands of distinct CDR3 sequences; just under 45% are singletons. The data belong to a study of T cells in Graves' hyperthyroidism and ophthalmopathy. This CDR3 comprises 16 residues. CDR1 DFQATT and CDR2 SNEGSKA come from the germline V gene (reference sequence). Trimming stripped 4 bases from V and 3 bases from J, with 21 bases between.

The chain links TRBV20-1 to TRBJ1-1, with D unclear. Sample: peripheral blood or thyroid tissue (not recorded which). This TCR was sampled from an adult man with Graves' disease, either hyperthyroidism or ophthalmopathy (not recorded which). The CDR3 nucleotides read TGCAGTGCTAAGCCGCCTTTTCGGTTAACGGACACTGAAGCTTTCTTT. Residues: CSAKPPFRLTDTEAFF.